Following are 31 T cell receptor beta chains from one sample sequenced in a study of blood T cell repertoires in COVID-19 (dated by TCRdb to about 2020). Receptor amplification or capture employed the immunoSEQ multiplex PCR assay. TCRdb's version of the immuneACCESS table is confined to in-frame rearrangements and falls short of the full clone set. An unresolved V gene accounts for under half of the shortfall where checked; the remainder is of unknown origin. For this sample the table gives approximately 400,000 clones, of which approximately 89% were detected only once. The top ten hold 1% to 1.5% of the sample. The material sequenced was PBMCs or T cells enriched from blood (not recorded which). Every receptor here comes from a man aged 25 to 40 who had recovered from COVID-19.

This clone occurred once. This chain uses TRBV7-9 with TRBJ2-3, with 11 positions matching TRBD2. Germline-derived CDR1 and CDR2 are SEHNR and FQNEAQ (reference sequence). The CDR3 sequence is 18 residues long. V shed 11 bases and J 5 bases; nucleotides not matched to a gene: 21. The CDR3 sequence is CALIRGTSGGAGGDTQYF. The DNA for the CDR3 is TGTGCCTTAATTCGTGGCACTAGCGGGGGCGCAGGGGGAGATACGCAGTATTTT.

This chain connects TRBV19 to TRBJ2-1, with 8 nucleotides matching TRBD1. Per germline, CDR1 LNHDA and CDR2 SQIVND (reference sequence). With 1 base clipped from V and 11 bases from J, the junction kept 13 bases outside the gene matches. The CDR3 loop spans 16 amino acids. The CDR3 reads CASSIGTGTSRVKQFF. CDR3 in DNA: TGTGCCAGTAGTATAGGGACAGGGACCAGTCGGGTTAAGCAGTTCTTC.

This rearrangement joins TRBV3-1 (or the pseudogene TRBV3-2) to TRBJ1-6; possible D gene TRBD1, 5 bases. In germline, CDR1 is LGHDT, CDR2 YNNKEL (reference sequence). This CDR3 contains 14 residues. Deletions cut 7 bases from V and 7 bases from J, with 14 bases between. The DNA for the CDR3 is TGTGCCAGCAACCTGGGTCAGGGCAATTCACCCCTCCACTTT. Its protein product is CASNLGQGNSPLHF.

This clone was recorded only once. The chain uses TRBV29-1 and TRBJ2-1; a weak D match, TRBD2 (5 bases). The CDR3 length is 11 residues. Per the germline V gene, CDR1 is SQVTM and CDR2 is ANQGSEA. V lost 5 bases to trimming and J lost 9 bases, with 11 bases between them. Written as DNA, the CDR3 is TGCAGCGTTTACGAGGGCACTGAGCAGTTCTTC. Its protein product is CSVYEGTEQFF.

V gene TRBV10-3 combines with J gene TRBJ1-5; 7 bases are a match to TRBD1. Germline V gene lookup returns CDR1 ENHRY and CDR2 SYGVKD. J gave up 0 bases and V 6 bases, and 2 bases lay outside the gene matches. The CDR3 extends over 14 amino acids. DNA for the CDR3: TGTGCCATCAGGGGGACAGATAGCAATCAGCCCCAGCATTTT. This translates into CAIRGTDSNQPQHF.

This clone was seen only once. The CDR3 is CASRKTGVNNSPLHF. The CDR3 region has the DNA TGTGCCAGCAGGAAAACAGGGGTGAATAATTCACCCCTCCACTTT. The chain has TRBV4-2 and TRBJ1-6, with 7 bases that match TRBD1. The CDR3 consists of 15 residues. Germline trimming cut 6 bases from V and 5 bases from J; bases unmatched to any gene: 7. Per germline, CDR1 LGHNA and CDR2 YNFKEQ.

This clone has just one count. CDR3 in DNA: TGTGCCAGCAGCCCAGGAGGGCTCAACTATGGCTACACCTTC. Its translation: CASSPGGLNYGYTF. The rearrangement joins TRBV9 to TRBJ1-2; D is unresolved. Trimming removed 4 bases from V and 2 bases from J, with 12 bases in between. The germline V gene encodes CDR1 SGDLS and CDR2 YYNGEE. CDR3 size: 14 residues.

The CDR3 sequence: CASSPFRDQPQHF. As DNA, the CDR3 is TGTGCCAGCTCCCCCTTTCGGGATCAGCCCCAGCATTTT. The V and J genes are TRBV18 and TRBJ1-5; D is ambiguous. Germline CDR1 and CDR2: KGHSH and LQKENI. V shed 6 bases and J shed 5 bases, with 11 bases lying between them. The CDR3 length is 13 residues.

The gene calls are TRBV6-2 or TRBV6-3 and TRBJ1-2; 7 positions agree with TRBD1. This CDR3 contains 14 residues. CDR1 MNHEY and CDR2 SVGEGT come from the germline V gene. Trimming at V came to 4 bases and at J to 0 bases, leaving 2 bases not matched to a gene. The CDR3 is CASSWDRTNYGYTF. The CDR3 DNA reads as TGTGCCAGCAGTTGGGACAGAACTAACTATGGCTACACCTTC.

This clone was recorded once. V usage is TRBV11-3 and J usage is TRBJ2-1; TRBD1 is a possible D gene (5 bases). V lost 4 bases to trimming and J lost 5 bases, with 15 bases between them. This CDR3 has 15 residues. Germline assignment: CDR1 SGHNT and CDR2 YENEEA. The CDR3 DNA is TGTGCCAGCAGCTCACTGGACACCGTAAACAATGAGCAGTTCTTC. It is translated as CASSSLDTVNNEQFF.

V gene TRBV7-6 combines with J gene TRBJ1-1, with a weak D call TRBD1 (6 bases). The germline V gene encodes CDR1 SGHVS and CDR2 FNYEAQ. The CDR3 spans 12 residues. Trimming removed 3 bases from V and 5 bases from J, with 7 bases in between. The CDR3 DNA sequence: TGTGCCAGCAGCTTCCAGGGGACTGAAGCTTTCTTT. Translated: CASSFQGTEAFF.

CDR3 nucleotides: TGTGCCACCAGCAGACAGGGGGGTTTGAGCAATCAGCCCCAGCATTTT. It specifies CATSRQGGLSNQPQHF. The V and J genes are TRBV15 and TRBJ1-5; 7 nucleotides line up with TRBD1. This CDR3 has 16 residues. CDR1 is LNHNV, CDR2 YYDKDF, per germline (reference sequence). V lost 2 bases to trimming and J lost 1 base; unmatched junction nucleotides: 5. Full variable domain (remainder filled in from reference TRBV15 and TRBJ1-5): DAMVIQNPRYQVTQFGKPVTLSCSQTLNHNVMYWYQQKSSQAPKLLFHYYDKDFNNEADTPDNFQSRRPNTSFCFLDIRSPGLGDTAMYLCATSRQGGLSNQPQHFGDGTRLSIL.

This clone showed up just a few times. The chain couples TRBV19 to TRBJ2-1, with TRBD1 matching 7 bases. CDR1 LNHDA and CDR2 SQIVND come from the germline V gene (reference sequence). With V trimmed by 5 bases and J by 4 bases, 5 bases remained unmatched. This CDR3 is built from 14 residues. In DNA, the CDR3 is TGTGCCAGTAGTTTGAGGGGGCAATACAATGAGCAGTTCTTC. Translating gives CASSLRGQYNEQFF. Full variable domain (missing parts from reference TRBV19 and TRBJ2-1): DGGITQSPKYLFRKEGQNVTLSCEQNLNHDAMYWYRQDPGQGLRLIYYSQIVNDFQKGDIAEGYSVSREKKESFPLTVTSAQKNPTAFYLCASSLRGQYNEQFFGPGTRLTVL.

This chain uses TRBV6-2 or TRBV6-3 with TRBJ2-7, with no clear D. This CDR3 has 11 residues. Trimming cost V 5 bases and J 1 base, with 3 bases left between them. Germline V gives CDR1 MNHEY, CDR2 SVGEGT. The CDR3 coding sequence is TGTGCCAGCAGTCGGTCCTACGAGCAGTACTTC. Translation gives CASSRSYEQYF.

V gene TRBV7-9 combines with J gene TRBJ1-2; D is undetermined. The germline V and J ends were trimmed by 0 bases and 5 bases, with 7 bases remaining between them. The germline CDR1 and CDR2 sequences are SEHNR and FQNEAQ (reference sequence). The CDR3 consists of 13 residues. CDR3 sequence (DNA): TGTGCCAGCAGCTTAGCAGAGGCGTATGGCTACACCTTC. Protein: CASSLAEAYGYTF.

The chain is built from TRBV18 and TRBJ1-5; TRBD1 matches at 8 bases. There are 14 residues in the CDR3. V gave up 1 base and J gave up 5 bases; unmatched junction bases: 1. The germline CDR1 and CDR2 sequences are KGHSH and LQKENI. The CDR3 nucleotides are TGTGCCAGCTCACCACAACAGGGGGATCAGCCCCAGCATTTT. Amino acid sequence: CASSPQQGDQPQHF.

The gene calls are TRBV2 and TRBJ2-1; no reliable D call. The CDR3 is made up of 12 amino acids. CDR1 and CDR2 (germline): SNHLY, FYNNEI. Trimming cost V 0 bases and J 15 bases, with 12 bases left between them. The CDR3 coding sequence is TGTGCCAGCAGTGAAGCAGAGCTAGACGGGTTCTTC. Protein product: CASSEAELDGFF.

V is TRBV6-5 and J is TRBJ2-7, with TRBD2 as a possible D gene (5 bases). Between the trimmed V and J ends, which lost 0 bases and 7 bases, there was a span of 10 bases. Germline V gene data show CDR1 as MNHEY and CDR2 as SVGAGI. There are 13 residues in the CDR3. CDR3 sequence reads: CASSYSPSGEQYF. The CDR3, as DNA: TGTGCCAGCAGTTACTCCCCTTCGGGGGAGCAGTACTTC.

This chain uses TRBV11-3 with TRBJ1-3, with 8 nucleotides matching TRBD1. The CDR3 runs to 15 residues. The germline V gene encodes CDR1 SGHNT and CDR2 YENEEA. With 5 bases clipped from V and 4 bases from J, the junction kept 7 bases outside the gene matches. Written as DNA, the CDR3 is TGTGCCAGCAGCCTACGGACAGGGTTCGGAAACACCATATATTTT. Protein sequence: CASSLRTGFGNTIYF.

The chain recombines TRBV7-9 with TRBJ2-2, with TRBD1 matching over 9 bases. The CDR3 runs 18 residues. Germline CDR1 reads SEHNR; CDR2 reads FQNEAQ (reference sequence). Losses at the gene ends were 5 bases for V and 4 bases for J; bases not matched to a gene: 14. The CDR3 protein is CASSDKLQGAQGTGELFF. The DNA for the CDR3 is TGTGCCAGCAGCGACAAATTACAGGGGGCGCAAGGCACCGGGGAGCTGTTTTTT. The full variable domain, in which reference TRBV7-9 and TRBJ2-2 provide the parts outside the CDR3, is DTGVSQNPRHKITKRGQNVTFRCDPISEHNRLYWYRQTLGQGPEFLTYFQNEAQLEKSRLLSDRFSAERPKGSFSTLEIQRTEQGDSAMYLCASSDKLQGAQGTGELFFGEGSRLTVL.

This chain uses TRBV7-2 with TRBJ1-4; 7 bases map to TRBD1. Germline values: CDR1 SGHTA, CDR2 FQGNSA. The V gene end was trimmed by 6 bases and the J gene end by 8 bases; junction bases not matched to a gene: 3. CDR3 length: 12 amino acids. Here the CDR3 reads CASSRQGEKLFF. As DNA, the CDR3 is TGTGCCAGCAGTCGACAGGGCGAAAAACTGTTTTTT.

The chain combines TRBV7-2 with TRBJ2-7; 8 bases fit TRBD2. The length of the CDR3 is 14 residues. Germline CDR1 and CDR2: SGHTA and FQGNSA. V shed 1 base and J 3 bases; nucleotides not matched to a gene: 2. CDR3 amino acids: CASSLVAGGYEQYF. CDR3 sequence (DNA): TGTGCCAGCAGCTTAGTTGCGGGGGGCTACGAGCAGTACTTC.

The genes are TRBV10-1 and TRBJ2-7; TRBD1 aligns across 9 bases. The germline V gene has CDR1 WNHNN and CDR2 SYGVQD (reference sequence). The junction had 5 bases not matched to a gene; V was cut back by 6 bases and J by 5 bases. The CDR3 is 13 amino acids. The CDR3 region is CASSRDRVDEQYF. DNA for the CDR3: TGCGCCAGCAGCCGGGACAGGGTCGACGAGCAGTACTTC.

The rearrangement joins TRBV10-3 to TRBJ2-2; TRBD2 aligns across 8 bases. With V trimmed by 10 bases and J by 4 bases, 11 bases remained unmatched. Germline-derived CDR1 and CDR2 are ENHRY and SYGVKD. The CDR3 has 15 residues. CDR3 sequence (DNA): TGTGCCACCCAACTAGCGGAGGTTAGCACCGGGGAGCTGTTTTTT. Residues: CATQLAEVSTGELFF.

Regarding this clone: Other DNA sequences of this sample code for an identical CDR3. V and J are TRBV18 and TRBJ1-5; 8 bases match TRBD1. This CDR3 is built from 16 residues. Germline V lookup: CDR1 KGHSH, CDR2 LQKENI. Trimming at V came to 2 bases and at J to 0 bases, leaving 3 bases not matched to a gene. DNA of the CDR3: TGTGCCAGCTCACCAGGGACAGGACCTAGCAATCAGCCCCAGCATTTT. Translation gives CASSPGTGPSNQPQHF.

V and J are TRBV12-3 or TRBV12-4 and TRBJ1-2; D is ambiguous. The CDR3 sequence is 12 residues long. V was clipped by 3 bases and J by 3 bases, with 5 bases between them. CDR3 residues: CASSFADYGYTF. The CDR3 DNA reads TGTGCCAGCAGTTTTGCGGACTATGGCTACACCTTC.

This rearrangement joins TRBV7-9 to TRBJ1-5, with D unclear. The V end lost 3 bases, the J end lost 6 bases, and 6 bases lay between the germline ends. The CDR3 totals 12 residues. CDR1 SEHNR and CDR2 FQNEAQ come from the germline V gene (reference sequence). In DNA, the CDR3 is TGTGCCAGCAGCTTGGAGGGTCAGCCCCAGCATTTT. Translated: CASSLEGQPQHF.

The CDR3 DNA is TGTGCCAGCAGCTTGCCAGGGGGTTATGGCTACACCTTC. Encoded protein: CASSLPGGYGYTF. The chain is built from TRBV5-8 and TRBJ1-2; TRBD1 agrees at 7 bases. The CDR3 covers 13 residues. CDR1 and CDR2 (germline): SGHTS, YDEGEE. The junction had 2 bases not matched to a gene; V was cut back by 1 base and J by 5 bases.

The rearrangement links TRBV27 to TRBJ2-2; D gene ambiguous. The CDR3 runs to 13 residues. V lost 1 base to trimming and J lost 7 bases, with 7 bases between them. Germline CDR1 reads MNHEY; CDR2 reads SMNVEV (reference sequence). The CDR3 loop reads CASSLFSGGELFF. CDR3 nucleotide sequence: TGTGCCAGCAGTTTATTCAGTGGCGGGGAGCTGTTTTTT.

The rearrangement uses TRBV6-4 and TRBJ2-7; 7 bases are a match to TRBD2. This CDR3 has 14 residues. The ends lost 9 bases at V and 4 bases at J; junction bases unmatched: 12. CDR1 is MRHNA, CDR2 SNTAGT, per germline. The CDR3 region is CARDWGGGPYEQYF. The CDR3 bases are TGTGCCAGGGACTGGGGGGGTGGGCCTTACGAGCAGTACTTC.

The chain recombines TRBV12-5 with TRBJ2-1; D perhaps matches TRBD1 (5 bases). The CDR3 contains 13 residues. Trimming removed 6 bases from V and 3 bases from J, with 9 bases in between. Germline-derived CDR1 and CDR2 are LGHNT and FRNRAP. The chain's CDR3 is CASGGPIYNEQFF. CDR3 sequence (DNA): TGTGCTAGTGGGGGGCCCATCTACAATGAGCAGTTCTTC.